This T cell receptor (beta chain) was recovered during a study of CD8 T cells in ankylosing spondylitis. Findings and limits, study-wide: Ankylosing spondylitis blood appeared to carry a characteristic TCR beta motif of seven to nine highly homologous variants.

In making TCR beta libraries, quantitative 5'-RACE with molecular barcodes was used. From the 5' RACE reads, TCRdb called clonotypes with MiXCR, one entry per CDR3 protein. The sample contains 250,000 or so distinct CDR3 sequences, over 15% of which appear only once. This CDR3 is built from 15 residues. Germline V lookup: CDR1 SGHDT, CDR2 YYEEEE. The V end was cut by 2 bases, the J end by 1 base, with 11 bases between. This clonotype has just a few counts. No antigen is known for it. V is TRBV5-6 and J is TRBJ2-3; TRBD2 is a possible D gene (6 bases). The sequence was obtained from a male donor with ankylosing spondylitis or in good health (not recorded which). Material for sequencing was blood, either unsorted or a sorted T cell fraction (not recorded which). For the CDR3, the DNA is TGTGCCAGCAGCTTTCCCGGGAGACGCACAGATACGCAGTATTTT. Protein product: CASSFPGRRTDTQYF.